The next 32 T cell receptor beta chains were all read from a single sample in a study of response to subunit inactivated influenza vaccine. TCRdb itself ran the RT-PCR reads through MiXCR, one entry per CDR3 protein. The repertoire includes some 480,000 distinct CDR3 sequences, about a tenth of them detected once, and more than 10% sits in the top ten. The material was PBMCs from blood, obtained roughly 6 weeks after vaccination. These receptor sequences come from a man in his forties or fifties who received an inactivated influenza vaccine.

The chain carries TRBV6-1 and TRBJ2-3; the match to TRBD1 covers 10 bases. The junction had 9 bases not matched to a gene; V was cut back by 6 bases and J by 3 bases. Germline lookup yields CDR1 MNHNS and CDR2 SASEGT. The CDR3 totals 16 residues. The CDR3 bases are TGTGCCAGCAGCAAACCCAGGACAGGGGGAACAGATACGCAGTATTTT. This gives the protein CASSKPRTGGTDTQYF.

V usage is TRBV12-3 or TRBV12-4 and J usage is TRBJ1-3; the D is unclear. There are 13 residues in the CDR3. Trimming left V 6 bases short and J 0 bases short, with 6 bases between. The CDR3, as DNA: TGTGCCAGCAGGATGAGCTCTGGAAACACCATATATTTT. It yields the protein CASRMSSGNTIYF.

This clonotype was observed many times. The V gene is TRBV12-3 or TRBV12-4, the J gene TRBJ2-5; 8 nucleotides match TRBD1. CDR3 length equals 15 residues. The V gene end was trimmed by 4 bases and the J gene end by 2 bases; junction bases not matched to a gene: 6. The CDR3 reads CASSSGGVGQETQYF. The CDR3 bases are TGTGCCAGCAGTTCAGGGGGCGTGGGGCAAGAGACCCAGTACTTC.

This clonotype was picked up a small number of times. The chain uses TRBV28 and TRBJ2-2; the D gene is possibly TRBD2 (6 bases). The germline gives CDR1 MDHEN, CDR2 SYDVKM. This CDR3 is built from 16 residues. V was pared by 6 bases and J by 2 bases, with 16 bases between. In DNA form, the CDR3 reads TGTGCCAGCAGGAACGTTGGAGGGGCTAACACCGGGGAGCTGTTTTTT. Its translation: CASRNVGGANTGELFF.

The CDR3 region has the DNA TGTGCCAGCAGTCGGACAGGGGGCTACTATGGCTACACCTTC. This sequence encodes CASSRTGGYYGYTF. The chain has TRBV28 and TRBJ1-2; 11 bases line up with TRBD1. There are 14 residues in the CDR3. From germline, CDR1 is MDHEN and CDR2 SYDVKM. Trimming removed 5 bases from V and 3 bases from J; junction bases left unmatched: 2.

Ten or more counts support this clonotype. The CDR3 protein is CASSPWTSGGTDTQYF. In nucleotides, the CDR3 is TGTGCCAGCAGCCCTTGGACTAGCGGGGGAACAGATACGCAGTATTTT. This chain links TRBV7-2 with TRBJ2-3; TRBD2 agrees at 13 bases. The ends lost 5 bases at V and 3 bases at J; junction bases unmatched: 5. This CDR3 region has 16 residues. Per the germline V gene, CDR1 is SGHTA and CDR2 is FQGNSA.

The genes are TRBV20-1 and TRBJ1-1, with a weak D call TRBD1 (6 bases). This CDR3 contains 11 residues. Germline V gene sequence: CDR1 DFQATT, CDR2 SNEGSKA (reference sequence). The CDR3 is CTARGGTEAFF. Here the CDR3 DNA reads TGCACCGCAAGGGGGGGCACTGAAGCTTTCTTT.

This clonotype was counted many times. The DNA of the CDR3 is TGTGCCATCAGTGATATCTACGAGCAGTACTTC. It codes for CAISDIYEQYF. This chain uses TRBV10-3 with TRBJ2-7; D is uncertain. The germline V and J ends were trimmed by 3 bases and 3 bases, with 3 bases remaining between them. The V gene's germline CDR1 is ENHRY and CDR2 SYGVKD. The CDR3 has 11 amino acids.

The chain recombines TRBV4-2 with TRBJ2-6; the D is unclear. The CDR3 is 15 residues long. V dropped 1 base and J dropped 0 bases, with 4 bases sitting between them. Germline-derived CDR1 and CDR2 are LGHNA and YNFKEQ. The CDR3 loop is CASSQVTSGANVLTF. CDR3 nucleotide sequence: TGTGCCAGCAGCCAAGTAACCTCTGGGGCCAACGTCCTGACTTTC.

The chain employs TRBV12-3 or TRBV12-4 and TRBJ2-1; D not resolved. Trimming shortened V by 1 base and J by 7 bases, and 11 bases separated the two germline ends. The CDR3 is made up of 14 amino acids. The CDR3 region has the DNA TGTGCCAGCAGTTTAGTAGTAGGATTGAATGAGCAGTTCTTC. Its protein is CASSLVVGLNEQFF.

This clonotype was detected a few times. The rearrangement uses TRBV29-1 and TRBJ1-5; a weak D match, TRBD1 (6 bases). CDR3 length: 12 amino acids. Trimming removed 6 bases from V and 7 bases from J, with 13 bases in between. Germline V gene lookup returns CDR1 SQVTM and CDR2 ANQGSEA. The CDR3 DNA reads TGCAGCGTCGGAGGGGGTTTACAGCCCCAGCATTTT. It translates to CSVGGGLQPQHF.

The genes are TRBV21-1 and TRBJ1-1; TRBD1 is the table's D call, not checked against the DNA. TRBV21-1 has pseudogene status. The CDR3 covers 20 residues. The CDR3 nucleotides read TGTGCCAGCAGCAAAGCGCTACGGGTAAAGAGACAGTATGTGAACACTGAAGCTTTCTTT. This codes for CASSKALRVKRQYVNTEAFF.

This clonotype was seen a handful of times. This chain joins TRBV18 and TRBJ2-1, with 9 bases identical to TRBD1. The germline V gene has CDR1 KGHSH and CDR2 LQKENI. The CDR3 covers 18 residues. V shed 3 bases and J 7 bases; nucleotides not matched to a gene: 16. For the CDR3, the DNA is TGTGCCAGCTCACCTCGTCCCGGGACAGGGATGACAGGGAATGAGCAGTTCTTC. The encoded protein is CASSPRPGTGMTGNEQFF.

The CDR3 sequence is CASQGQANEKLFF. DNA for the CDR3: TGTGCCAGCCAGGGACAGGCTAATGAAAAACTGTTTTTT. This chain joins TRBV2 and TRBJ1-4; 8 positions match TRBD1. The CDR3 extends over 13 amino acids. Germline CDR1 SNHLY, CDR2 FYNNEI. J lost 3 bases, V lost 8 bases, and 2 bases had no gene match. The full variable domain, its missing parts supplied by reference TRBV2 and TRBJ1-4, is EPEVTQTPSHQVTQMGQEVILRCVPISNHLYFYWYRQILGQKVEFLVSFYNNEISEKSEIFDDQFSVERPDGSNFTLKIRSTKLEDSAMYFCASQGQANEKLFFGSGTQLSVL.

This clonotype was seen only a few times. The chain carries TRBV10-3 and TRBJ1-2, with D tentatively TRBD1 (5 bases). Germline-derived CDR1 and CDR2 are ENHRY and SYGVKD. There are 14 residues in the CDR3. Trimming stripped 3 bases from V and 3 bases from J, with 11 bases between. CDR3 residues: CAISDSGWDYGYTF. CDR3 DNA: TGTGCCATCAGTGACTCAGGGTGGGACTATGGCTACACCTTC.

This clonotype was picked up a small number of times. V gene TRBV6-1 combines with J gene TRBJ2-3; D is uncertain. V was shortened by 6 bases and J by 1 base, with 8 bases between the two germline ends. The V gene's germline CDR1 is MNHNS and CDR2 SASEGT. This CDR3 has 13 residues. This CDR3 reads CASRPGGTDTQYF. The CDR3 bases are TGTGCCAGCAGGCCAGGCGGCACAGATACGCAGTATTTT.

This clonotype was observed a handful of times. V and J are TRBV20-1 and TRBJ1-5; D ambiguous. Germline CDR1 DFQATT, CDR2 SNEGSKA (reference sequence). The CDR3 is made up of 16 amino acids. V dropped 1 base and J dropped 7 bases, with 20 bases sitting between them. The CDR3 loop is CSARVRAGPWRQPQHF. CDR3 nucleotide sequence: TGCAGTGCTAGAGTTAGGGCAGGCCCCTGGAGACAGCCCCAGCATTTT.

This clonotype was picked up a small number of times. The V call is TRBV28, the J call TRBJ1-2; TRBD1 aligns across 9 bases. This CDR3 region has 14 residues. Trimming took 7 bases from V and 4 from J; bases not matched to a gene: 7. Germline assignment: CDR1 MDHEN and CDR2 SYDVKM. The CDR3 sequence is CASKKQGAGYGYTF. Written as DNA, the CDR3 is TGTGCCAGCAAGAAACAGGGGGCGGGCTATGGCTACACCTTC.

The J gene is TRBJ2-1, the V gene TRBV5-1; 13 positions agree with TRBD2. The CDR3 has 16 amino acids. V trimming: 4 bases; J trimming: 8 bases; junction bases outside the gene matches: 9. CDR1 is SGHRS, CDR2 YFSETQ, per germline. The CDR3 region has the DNA TGCGCCAGCAGCCGTTCAACTAGCGGGGGGGCCCATGAGCAGTTCTTC. Its protein is CASSRSTSGGAHEQFF. The entire variable domain, with the rest obtained from reference TRBV5-1 and TRBJ2-1, is as follows: KAGVTQTPRYLIKTRGQQVTLSCSPISGHRSVSWYQQTPGQGLQFLFEYFSETQRNKGNFPGRFSGRQFSNSRSEMNVSTLELGDSALYLCASSRSTSGGAHEQFFGPGTRLTVL.

The chain couples TRBV6-1 to TRBJ1-5, with TRBD1 matching over 10 bases. The CDR3 contains 14 residues. The junction had 5 bases not matched to a gene; V was cut back by 6 bases and J by 6 bases. Germline V gives CDR1 MNHNS, CDR2 SASEGT. This CDR3 reads CASSPDRGFQPQHF. In DNA, the CDR3 is TGTGCCAGCAGCCCGGACAGGGGGTTTCAGCCCCAGCATTTT.

This chain joins TRBV20-1 and TRBJ1-2; 7 nucleotides match TRBD1. J lost 6 bases, V lost 6 bases, and 16 bases had no gene match. Per germline, CDR1 DFQATT and CDR2 SNEGSKA (reference sequence). The CDR3 is made up of 15 amino acids. The CDR3 DNA reads as TGCAGTGCCCCCACTCAGACAGGGAAGATTAATGGCTACACCTTC. It yields the protein CSAPTQTGKINGYTF.

This clonotype was seen a handful of times. The gene calls are TRBV12-3 or TRBV12-4 and TRBJ1-4; 8 bases agree with TRBD1. The CDR3 extends over 14 amino acids. The J segment lost 3 bases and the V segment lost 6 bases, leaving 3 bases of the junction unmatched. For the CDR3, the DNA is TGTGCCAGCAGCCTACAGGGGGCTAATGAAAAACTGTTTTTT. Its translation is CASSLQGANEKLFF.

V and J are TRBV7-9 and TRBJ2-5; tentatively, D is TRBD1 (5 bases). With 5 bases removed from V and 2 bases from J, the gap between germline ends came to 15 bases. Germline V gives CDR1 SEHNR, CDR2 FQNEAQ (reference sequence). CDR3 length: 15 amino acids. Here the CDR3 DNA reads TGTGCCAGCAGCCCACCTAGGGGAACACAAGAGACCCAGTACTTC. Amino acids: CASSPPRGTQETQYF.

This chain connects TRBV27 to TRBJ2-2; TRBD2 agrees at 10 bases. The germline CDR1 and CDR2 sequences are MNHEY and SMNVEV (reference sequence). CDR3 size: 15 residues. The J segment lost 6 bases and the V segment lost 3 bases, leaving 4 bases of the junction unmatched. The CDR3 here is CASSLVAGGAGELFF. The CDR3 nucleotides read TGTGCCAGCAGTTTGGTAGCGGGGGGAGCCGGGGAGCTGTTTTTT.

The chain combines TRBV11-1 with TRBJ2-1; D may match TRBD1 or TRBD2 (5 bases each). In germline, CDR1 is SGHAT, CDR2 FQDESV (reference sequence). There are 17 residues in the CDR3. Trimming cost V 1 base and J 2 bases, with 15 bases left between them. The CDR3 sequence is CASSLGYRDLTYNEQFF. The CDR3 DNA reads as TGTGCCAGCAGCTTAGGGTACCGGGACCTTACCTACAATGAGCAGTTCTTC. The whole variable domain, remainder taken from reference TRBV11-1 and TRBJ2-1, is EAEVAQSPRYKITEKSQAVAFWCDPISGHATLYWYRQILGQGPELLVQFQDESVVDDSQLPKDRFSAERLKGVDSTLKIQPAELGDSAMYLCASSLGYRDLTYNEQFFGPGTRLTVL.

This clonotype was detected only a few times. The chain employs TRBV20-1 and TRBJ2-5; D may be TRBD2 (5 bases). CDR1 is DFQATT, CDR2 SNEGSKA, per germline (reference sequence). V lost 0 bases to trimming and J lost 5 bases, with 16 bases between them. The CDR3 sequence is 15 residues long. The CDR3 loop is CSARDPEGMGETQYF. The CDR3 DNA follows: TGCAGTGCTAGAGATCCTGAGGGTATGGGGGAGACCCAGTACTTC.

This chain links TRBV12-3 or TRBV12-4 with TRBJ1-1; 7 bases align to TRBD1. Unmatched junction bases numbered 6, after V lost 3 bases and J lost 8 bases. The CDR3 totals 13 residues. The CDR3 DNA is TGTGCCAGCAGTTTTTCAGGGGGGCACGAAGCTTTCTTT. Encoded protein: CASSFSGGHEAFF.

J is TRBJ1-6 and V is TRBV5-1, with 7 bases that match TRBD1. This CDR3 has 15 amino acids. The germline V gene encodes CDR1 SGHRS and CDR2 YFSETQ. After removal of 1 base from V and 7 bases from J, the junction contained 5 bases not matched to a gene. CDR3 protein: CASSLSGQMNSPLHF. The CDR3 DNA follows: TGCGCCAGCAGCTTGTCGGGACAGATGAATTCACCCCTCCACTTT.

The rearrangement uses TRBV15 and TRBJ2-3, with D unresolved. The CDR3 runs to 15 residues. V lost 3 bases, J lost 0 bases, and 10 bases lay in between. Germline CDR1 and CDR2: LNHNV and YYDKDF (reference sequence). CDR3 residues: CATSRSMDSTDTQYF. The CDR3 coding sequence is TGTGCCACCAGCAGGAGCATGGACAGCACAGATACGCAGTATTTT. The complete variable domain, with remaining parts taken from reference TRBV15 and TRBJ2-3, reads DAMVIQNPRYQVTQFGKPVTLSCSQTLNHNVMYWYQQKSSQAPKLLFHYYDKDFNNEADTPDNFQSRRPNTSFCFLDIRSPGLGDTAMYLCATSRSMDSTDTQYFGPGTRLTVL.

This clonotype showed up many times. The chain couples TRBV12-3 or TRBV12-4 to TRBJ1-1; 7 nucleotides agree with TRBD1. This CDR3 has 20 amino acids. Trimming cost V 5 bases and J 1 base; bases outside gene matches: 22. CDR3 region: CASSHSPLFWQGVWNTEAFF. CDR3 nucleotide sequence: TGTGCCAGCAGTCATTCCCCCCTCTTCTGGCAGGGGGTATGGAACACTGAAGCTTTCTTT.

The chain uses TRBV4-2 and TRBJ2-3, with 10 bases identical to TRBD1. This CDR3 has 16 residues. The junction had 5 bases not matched to a gene; V was cut back by 0 bases and J by 5 bases. The germline gives CDR1 LGHNA, CDR2 YNFKEQ. The CDR3 here is CASSQETGGAVDTQYF. The CDR3 DNA is TGTGCCAGCAGCCAAGAGACAGGGGGCGCGGTAGATACGCAGTATTTT.

CDR3 region: CASSEDSASSYEQYF. The CDR3 DNA reads TGTGCCAGCAGTGAGGACAGCGCTAGCTCCTACGAGCAGTACTTC. The gene calls are TRBV2 and TRBJ2-7, with D maybe TRBD1 (6 bases). V shed 3 bases and J shed 0 bases, with 12 bases lying between them. The CDR3 runs to 15 residues. CDR1 SNHLY and CDR2 FYNNEI come from the germline V gene.